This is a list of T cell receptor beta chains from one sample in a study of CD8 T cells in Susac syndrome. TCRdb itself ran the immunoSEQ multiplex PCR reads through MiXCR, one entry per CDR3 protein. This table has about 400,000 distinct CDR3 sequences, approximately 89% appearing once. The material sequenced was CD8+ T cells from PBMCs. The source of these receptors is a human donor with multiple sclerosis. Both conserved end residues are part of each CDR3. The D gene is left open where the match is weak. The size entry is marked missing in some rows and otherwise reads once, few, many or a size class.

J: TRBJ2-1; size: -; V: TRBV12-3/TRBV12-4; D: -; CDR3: CASSFRGDFNEQFF; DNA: TGTGCCAGCAGTTTTCGAGGGGACTTTAATGAGCAGTTCTTC
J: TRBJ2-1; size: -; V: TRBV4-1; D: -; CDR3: CASSQDRRGPASSYNEQFF; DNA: TGCGCCAGCAGCCAAGACCGGCGGGGCCCCGCAAGCTCCTACAATGAGCAGTTCTTC
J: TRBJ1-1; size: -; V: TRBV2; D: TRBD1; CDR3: CASSAGTGEVTEAFF; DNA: TGTGCCAGCAGTGCCGGGACAGGGGAAGTCACTGAAGCTTTCTTT
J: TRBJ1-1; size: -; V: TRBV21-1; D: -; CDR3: CASSNGRVGTEAFF; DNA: TGTGCCAGCAGCAATGGCAGGGTCGGGACTGAAGCTTTCTTT
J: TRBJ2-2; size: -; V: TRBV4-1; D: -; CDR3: CASSQLNGWQDTGELFF; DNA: TGCGCCAGCAGCCAACTCAACGGGTGGCAGGACACCGGGGAGCTGTTTTTT
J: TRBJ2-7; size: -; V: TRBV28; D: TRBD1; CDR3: CASSYSRGQGLFFYEQYF; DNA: TGTGCCAGCAGCTATAGCCGGGGACAGGGTTTATTTTTCTACGAGCAGTACTTC
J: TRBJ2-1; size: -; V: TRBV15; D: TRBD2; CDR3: CATSAGDRNEQFF; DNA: TGTGCCACCAGCGCGGGAGATAGAAATGAGCAGTTCTTC
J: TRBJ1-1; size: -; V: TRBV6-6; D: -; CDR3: CASSYSVGDEAFF; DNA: TGTGCCAGCAGTTACTCGGTCGGTGATGAAGCTTTCTTT
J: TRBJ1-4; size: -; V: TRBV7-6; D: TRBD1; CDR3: CASSTGVRTNEKLFF; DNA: TGTGCCAGCAGTACAGGGGTTCGCACTAATGAAAAACTGTTTTTT
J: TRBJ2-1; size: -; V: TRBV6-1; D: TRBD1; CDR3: CASSLRQGGKSYNEQFF; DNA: TGTGCCAGCAGTCTCAGACAGGGCGGAAAGTCCTACAATGAGCAGTTCTTC
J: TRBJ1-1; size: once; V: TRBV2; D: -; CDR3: CASGEAGPLTEAFF; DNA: TGTGCCAGCGGGGAGGCCGGCCCACTCACTGAAGCTTTCTTT
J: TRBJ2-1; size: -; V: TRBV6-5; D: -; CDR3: CASSYSRGGNEQFF; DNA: TGTGCCAGCAGTTACTCTCGGGGTGGAAATGAGCAGTTCTTC
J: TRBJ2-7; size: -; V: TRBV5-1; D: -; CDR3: CASSSPGTLGTYEQYF; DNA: TGCGCCAGCAGCTCGCCCGGGACACTCGGAACCTACGAGCAGTACTTC
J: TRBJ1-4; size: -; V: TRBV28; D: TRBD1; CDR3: CASSLWTGQWGEKLFF; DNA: TGTGCCAGCAGTTTATGGACGGGACAGTGGGGAGAAAAACTGTTTTTT
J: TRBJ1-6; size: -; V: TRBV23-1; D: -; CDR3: CASSQWTENSPLHF; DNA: TGCGCCAGCAGTCAGTGGACAGAGAATTCACCCCTCCACTTT
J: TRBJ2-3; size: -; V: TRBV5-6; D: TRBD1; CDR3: CASSGQGLLNTDTQYF; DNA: TGTGCCAGCAGCGGACAGGGTTTATTGAACACAGATACGCAGTATTTT
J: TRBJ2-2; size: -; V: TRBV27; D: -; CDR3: CASSITLLGELFF; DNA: TGTGCCAGCAGTATTACATTACTCGGGGAGCTGTTTTTT
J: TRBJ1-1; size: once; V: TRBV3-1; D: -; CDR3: CASSQVAAGGTEASF; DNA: TGTGCCAGCAGCCAAGTGGCAGCAGGAGGAACTGAAGCTTCCTTT
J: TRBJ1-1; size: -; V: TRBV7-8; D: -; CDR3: CASSLVEAPTEAFF; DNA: TGTGCCAGCAGCTTAGTGGAGGCTCCCACTGAAGCTTTCTTT
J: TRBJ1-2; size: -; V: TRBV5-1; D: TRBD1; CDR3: CASRENRGENYGYTF; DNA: TGCGCCAGTAGAGAAAACAGGGGGGAAAACTATGGCTACACCTTC
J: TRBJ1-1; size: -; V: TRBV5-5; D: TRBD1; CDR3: CASSLEAQGDTEAFF; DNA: TGTGCCAGCAGCTTGGAGGCGCAGGGGGACACTGAAGCTTTCTTT
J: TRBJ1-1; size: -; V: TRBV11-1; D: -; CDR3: CASRFTTEMNTEAFF; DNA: TGTGCCAGCAGATTTACCACAGAGATGAACACTGAAGCTTTCTTT
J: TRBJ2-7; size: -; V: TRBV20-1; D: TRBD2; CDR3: CSARDLKRGAYEQYF; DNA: TGCAGTGCTAGAGATCTCAAGCGGGGGGCCTACGAGCAGTACTTC
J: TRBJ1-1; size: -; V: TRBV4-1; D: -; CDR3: CASSGGQGTTEAFF; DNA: TGCGCCAGCAGTGGAGGGCAGGGGACCACTGAAGCTTTCTTT
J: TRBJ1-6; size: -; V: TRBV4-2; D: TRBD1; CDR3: CASSQDPGQGASPLHF; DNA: TGTGCCAGCAGCCAAGATCCGGGACAGGGTGCTTCACCCCTCCACTTT
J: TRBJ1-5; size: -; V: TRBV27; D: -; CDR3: CASSLLGEFNQPQHF; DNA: TGTGCCAGCAGTTTACTAGGGGAGTTCAATCAGCCCCAGCATTTT
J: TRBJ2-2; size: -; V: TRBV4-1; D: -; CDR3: CASSQEGVRSNWRTGELFF; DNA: TGCGCCAGCAGCCAAGAGGGGGTGAGGTCCAACTGGCGGACCGGGGAGCTGTTTTTT
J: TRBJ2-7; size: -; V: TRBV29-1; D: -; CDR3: CSVNDWGEQYF; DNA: TGCAGCGTTAACGACTGGGGGGAGCAGTACTTC
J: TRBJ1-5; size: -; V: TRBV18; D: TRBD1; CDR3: CASSTGTGSARPQHF; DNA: TGTGCCAGCTCAACAGGGACAGGGAGCGCTAGGCCCCAGCATTTT
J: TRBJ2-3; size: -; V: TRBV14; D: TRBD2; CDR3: CASSHAGDTDTQYF; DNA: TGTGCCAGCAGCCACGCGGGGGACACAGATACGCAGTATTTT